One and the same sample provided the 2 T cell receptor beta chains below, sequenced in a study of T-cell memory formation after mild COVID-19. TCRdb called the 5' RACE reads again in MiXCR, with one record for every CDR3 protein. This sample has some 600,000 distinct CDR3 sequences; around a sixth occur once, and the top ten carry less than 10%. Sequencing used PBMCs or a T cell subset sorted from them (not recorded which). The origin of the receptors is an adult woman who had mild COVID-19 (a few samples of this study predate the infection). Cell type and time point are not known.

The rearrangement links TRBV24-1 to TRBJ2-1, with 8 bases that match TRBD1. The germline CDR1 and CDR2 sequences are KGHDR and SFDVKD. The CDR3 consists of 16 residues. V was pared by 4 bases and J by 2 bases, with 6 bases of the junction left unmatched. The CDR3 DNA reads as TGTGCCACCAGTGACACCGGGACAGGTACCTACAATGAGCAGTTCTTC. Translated: CATSDTGTGTYNEQFF.

The chain links TRBV4-3 to TRBJ2-3, with TRBD2 matching 10 bases. V gave up 5 bases and J gave up 1 base; unmatched junction bases: 9. Germline V gives CDR1 LGHNA, CDR2 YSLEER. This CDR3 comprises 17 residues. The CDR3 reads CASSELAGVGGTDTQYF. For the CDR3, the DNA is TGCGCCAGCAGCGAGCTAGCGGGAGTGGGCGGCACAGATACGCAGTATTTT.